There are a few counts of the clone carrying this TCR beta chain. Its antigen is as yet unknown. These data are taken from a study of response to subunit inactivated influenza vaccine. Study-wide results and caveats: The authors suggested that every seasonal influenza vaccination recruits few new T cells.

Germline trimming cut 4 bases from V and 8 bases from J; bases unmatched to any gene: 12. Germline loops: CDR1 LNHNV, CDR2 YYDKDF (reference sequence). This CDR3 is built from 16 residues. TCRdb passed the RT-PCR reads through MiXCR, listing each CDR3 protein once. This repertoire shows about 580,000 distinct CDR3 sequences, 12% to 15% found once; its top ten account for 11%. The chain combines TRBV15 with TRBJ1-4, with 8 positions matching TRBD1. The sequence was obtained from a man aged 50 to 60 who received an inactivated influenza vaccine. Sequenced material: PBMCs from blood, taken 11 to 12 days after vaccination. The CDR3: CATSKRAGGAGEKLFF. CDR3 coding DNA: TGTGCCACCAGCAAGAGGGCAGGGGGCGCGGGGGAAAAACTGTTTTTT.